This T cell receptor (beta chain) was documented in a study of T cell repertoires in cytomegalovirus infection. The overall study: Public signatures in TCR beta pointed to CMV infection and matching HLA type. Points from the study as a whole: CMV-specific TCR beta clonotypes restricted by HLA-C were the ones dominating the ex vivo response. Based on cumulative public TCR beta family frequency, carriers of CMV plus the relevant HLA were identified.

V lost 3 bases, J lost 4 bases, and 15 bases lay in between. Germline V CDR1 and CDR2: MGHRA, YSYEKL. The CDR3 length is 15 residues. A word on this clonotype: Its specificity is not known.

A single record per CDR3 protein comes from TCRdb applying MiXCR to the reads. The table lists 740,000 or so distinct CDR3 sequences, 35% to 45% of them singletons, with around 2.6% in the top ten. The receptor was derived from a human donor in good health (CMV status not recorded). Some clones in this sample may be carry-over from other donors' samples. Sequencing input: PBMCs. This rearrangement joins TRBV4-1 to TRBJ1-2, with TRBD1 as a possible D gene (6 bases). The CDR3 sequence: CASSQVFGGPYGYTF. CDR3 sequence (DNA): TGCGCCAGCAGCCAGGTTTTTGGGGGCCCCTATGGCTACACCTTC.